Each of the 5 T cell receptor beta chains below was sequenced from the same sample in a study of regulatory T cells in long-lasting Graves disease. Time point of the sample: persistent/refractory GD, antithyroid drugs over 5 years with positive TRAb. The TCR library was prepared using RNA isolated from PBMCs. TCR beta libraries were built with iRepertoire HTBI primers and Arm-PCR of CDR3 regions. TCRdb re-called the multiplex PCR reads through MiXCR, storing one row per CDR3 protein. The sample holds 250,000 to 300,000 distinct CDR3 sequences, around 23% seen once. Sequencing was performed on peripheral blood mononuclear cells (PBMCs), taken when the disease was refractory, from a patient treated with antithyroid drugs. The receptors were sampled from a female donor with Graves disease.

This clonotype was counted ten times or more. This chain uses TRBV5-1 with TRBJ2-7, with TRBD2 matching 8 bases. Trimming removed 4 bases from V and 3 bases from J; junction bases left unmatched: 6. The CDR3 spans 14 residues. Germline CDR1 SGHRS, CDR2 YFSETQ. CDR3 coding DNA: TGCGCCAGCAGCGGCGGACTAGCCTACTACGAGCAGTACTTC. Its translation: CASSGGLAYYEQYF.

The CDR3, as DNA: TGTGCCAGTAGTATAGGAGATGTACGGAGCCAGCCCCAGCATTTT. Translating it yields CASSIGDVRSQPQHF. The rearrangement joins TRBV19 to TRBJ1-5; D unresolved. The CDR3 consists of 15 residues. The germline V gene encodes CDR1 LNHDA and CDR2 SQIVND (reference sequence). Trimming took 1 base from V and 7 from J, leaving 14 bases between them.

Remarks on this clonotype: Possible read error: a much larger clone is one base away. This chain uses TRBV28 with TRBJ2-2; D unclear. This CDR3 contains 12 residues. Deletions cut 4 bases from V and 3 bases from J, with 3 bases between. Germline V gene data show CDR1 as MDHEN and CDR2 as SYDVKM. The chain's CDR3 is CASSYDTGELFF. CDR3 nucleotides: TGTGCCAGCAGTTACGACACCGGGGAGCTGTTTTTT.

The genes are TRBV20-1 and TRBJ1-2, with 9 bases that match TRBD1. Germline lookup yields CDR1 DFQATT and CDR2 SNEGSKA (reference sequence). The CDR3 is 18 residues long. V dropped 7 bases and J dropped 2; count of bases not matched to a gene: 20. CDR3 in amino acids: CSGEGGKIGTGYNYGYTF. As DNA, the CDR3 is TGCAGTGGGGAGGGAGGAAAAATAGGGACAGGGTACAACTATGGCTACACCTTC.

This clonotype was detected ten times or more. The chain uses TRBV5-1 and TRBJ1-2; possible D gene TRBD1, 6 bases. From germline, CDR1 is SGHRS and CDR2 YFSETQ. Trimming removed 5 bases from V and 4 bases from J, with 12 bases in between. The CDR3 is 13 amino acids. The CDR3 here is CASSAGETYGYTF. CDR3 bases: TGCGCCAGCAGTGCAGGGGAAACCTATGGCTACACCTTC.